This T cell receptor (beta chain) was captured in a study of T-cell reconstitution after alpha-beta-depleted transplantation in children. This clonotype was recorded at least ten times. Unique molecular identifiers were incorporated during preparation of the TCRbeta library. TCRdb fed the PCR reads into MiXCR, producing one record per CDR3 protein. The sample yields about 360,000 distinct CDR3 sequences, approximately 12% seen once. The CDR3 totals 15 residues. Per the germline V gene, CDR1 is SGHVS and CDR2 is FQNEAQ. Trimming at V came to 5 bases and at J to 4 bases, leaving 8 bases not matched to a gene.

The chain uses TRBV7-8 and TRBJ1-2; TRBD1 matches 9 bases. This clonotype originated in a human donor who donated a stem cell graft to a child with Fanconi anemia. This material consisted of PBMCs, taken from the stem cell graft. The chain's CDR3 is CASSPTDRGVYGYTF. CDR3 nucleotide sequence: TGTGCCAGCAGCCCTACGGACAGGGGCGTCTATGGCTACACCTTC.